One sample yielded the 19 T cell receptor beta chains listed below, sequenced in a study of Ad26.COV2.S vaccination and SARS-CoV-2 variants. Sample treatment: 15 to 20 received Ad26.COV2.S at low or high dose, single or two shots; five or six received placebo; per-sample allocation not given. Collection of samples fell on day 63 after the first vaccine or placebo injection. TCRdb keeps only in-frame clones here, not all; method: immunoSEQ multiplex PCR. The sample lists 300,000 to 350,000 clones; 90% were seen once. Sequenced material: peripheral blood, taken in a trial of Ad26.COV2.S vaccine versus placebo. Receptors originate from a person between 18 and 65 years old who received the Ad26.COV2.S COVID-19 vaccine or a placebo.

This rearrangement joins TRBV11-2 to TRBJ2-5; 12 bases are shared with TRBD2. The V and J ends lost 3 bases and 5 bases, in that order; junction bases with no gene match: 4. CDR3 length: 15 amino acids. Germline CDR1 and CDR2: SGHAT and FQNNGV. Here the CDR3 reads CASSFLGLAGETQYF. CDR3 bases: TGTGCCAGCAGCTTTCTTGGACTAGCGGGGGAGACCCAGTACTTC.

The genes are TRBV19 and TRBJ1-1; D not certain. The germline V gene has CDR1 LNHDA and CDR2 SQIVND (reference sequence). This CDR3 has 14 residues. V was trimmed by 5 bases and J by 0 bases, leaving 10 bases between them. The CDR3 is CASSHRDLNTEAFF. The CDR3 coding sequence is TGTGCCAGTAGTCACAGAGACTTGAACACTGAAGCTTTCTTT.

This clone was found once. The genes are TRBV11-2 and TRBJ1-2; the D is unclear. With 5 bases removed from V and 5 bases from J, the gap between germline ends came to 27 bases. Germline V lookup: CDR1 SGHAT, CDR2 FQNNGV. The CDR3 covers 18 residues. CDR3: CASSPRGRSERETYGYTF. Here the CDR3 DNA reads TGTGCCAGCAGCCCAAGAGGGCGGTCGGAACGAGAAACTTATGGCTACACCTTC.

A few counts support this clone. In DNA form, the CDR3 reads TGTGCCAGCAGTTTGGGTTACAGGGTCGAGGGCTACACCTTC. Protein product: CASSLGYRVEGYTF. This rearrangement joins TRBV27 to TRBJ1-2; weak D call: TRBD1 (6 bases). CDR3 length equals 14 residues. Germline lookup yields CDR1 MNHEY and CDR2 SMNVEV (reference sequence). Trimming removed 3 bases from V and 8 bases from J, with 16 bases in between.

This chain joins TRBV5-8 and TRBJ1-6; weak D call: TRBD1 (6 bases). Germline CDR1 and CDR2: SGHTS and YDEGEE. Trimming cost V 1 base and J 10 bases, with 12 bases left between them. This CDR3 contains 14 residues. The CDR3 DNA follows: TGTGCCAGCAGCTTGCGGCAGGGGAGATCACCCCTCCACTTT. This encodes CASSLRQGRSPLHF. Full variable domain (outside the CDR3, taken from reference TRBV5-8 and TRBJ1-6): EAGVTQSPTHLIKTRGQQATLRCSPISGHTSVYWYQQALGLGLQFLLWYDEGEERNRGNFPPRFSGRQFPNYSSELNVNALELEDSALYLCASSLRQGRSPLHFGNGTRLTVT.

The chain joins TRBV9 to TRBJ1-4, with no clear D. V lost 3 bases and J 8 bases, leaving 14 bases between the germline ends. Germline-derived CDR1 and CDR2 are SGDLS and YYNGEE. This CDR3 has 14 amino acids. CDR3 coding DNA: TGTGCCAGCAGCGCCGACCCCCGTTCCGAAAAACTGTTTTTT. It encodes CASSADPRSEKLFF.

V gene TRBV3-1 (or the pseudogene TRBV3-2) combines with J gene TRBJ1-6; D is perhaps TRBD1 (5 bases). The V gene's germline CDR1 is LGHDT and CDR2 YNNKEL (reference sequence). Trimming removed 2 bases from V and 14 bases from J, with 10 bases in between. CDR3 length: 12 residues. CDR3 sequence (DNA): TGTGCCAGCAGCCAAAGGGGTGAAGCCCTCCACTTT. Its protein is CASSQRGEALHF.

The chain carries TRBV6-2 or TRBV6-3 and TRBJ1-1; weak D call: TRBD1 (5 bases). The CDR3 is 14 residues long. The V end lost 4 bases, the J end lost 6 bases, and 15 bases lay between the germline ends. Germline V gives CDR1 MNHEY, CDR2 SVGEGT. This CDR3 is CASSFEVEGPEAFF. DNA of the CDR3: TGTGCCAGCAGTTTCGAGGTGGAGGGACCTGAAGCTTTCTTT.

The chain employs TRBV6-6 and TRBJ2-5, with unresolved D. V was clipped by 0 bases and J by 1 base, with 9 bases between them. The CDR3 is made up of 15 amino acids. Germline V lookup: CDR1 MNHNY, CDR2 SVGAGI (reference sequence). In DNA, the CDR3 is TGTGCCAGCAGTTACTCGTACACGGCCCAAGAGACCCAGTACTTC. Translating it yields CASSYSYTAQETQYF.

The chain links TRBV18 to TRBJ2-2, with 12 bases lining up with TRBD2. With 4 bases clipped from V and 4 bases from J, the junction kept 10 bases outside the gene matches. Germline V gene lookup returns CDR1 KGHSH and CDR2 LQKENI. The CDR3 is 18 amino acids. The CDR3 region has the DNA TGTGCCAGCTCACATGGGACTAGCGGGTACGGTGGCACCGGGGAGCTGTTTTTT. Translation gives CASSHGTSGYGGTGELFF. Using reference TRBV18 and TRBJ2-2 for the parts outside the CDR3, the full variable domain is NAGVMQNPRHLVRRRGQEARLRCSPMKGHSHVYWYRQLPEEGLKFMVYLQKENIIDESGMPKERFSAEFPKEGPSILRIQQVVRGDSAAYFCASSHGTSGYGGTGELFFGEGSRLTVL.

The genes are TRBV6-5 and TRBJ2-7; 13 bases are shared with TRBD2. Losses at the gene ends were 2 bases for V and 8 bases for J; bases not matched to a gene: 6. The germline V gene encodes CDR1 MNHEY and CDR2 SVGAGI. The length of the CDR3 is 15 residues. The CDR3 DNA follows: TGTGCCAGCAGTTACGTCACTAGCGGGGGGGACAAGCAGTACTTC. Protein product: CASSYVTSGGDKQYF.

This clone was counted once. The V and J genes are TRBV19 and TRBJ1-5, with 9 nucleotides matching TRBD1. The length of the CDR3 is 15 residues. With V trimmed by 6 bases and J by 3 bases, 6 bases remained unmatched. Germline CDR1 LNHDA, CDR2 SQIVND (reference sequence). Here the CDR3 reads CASSRDRDYNQPQHF. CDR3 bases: TGTGCCAGTAGCCGGGACAGGGACTACAATCAGCCCCAGCATTTT.

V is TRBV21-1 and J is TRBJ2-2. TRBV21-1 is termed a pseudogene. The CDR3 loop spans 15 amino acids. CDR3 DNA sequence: TGTGCCAGCGGCAGAGGGGCGCGGGACACCGGGGAGCTGTTTTTT. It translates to CASGRGARDTGELFF.

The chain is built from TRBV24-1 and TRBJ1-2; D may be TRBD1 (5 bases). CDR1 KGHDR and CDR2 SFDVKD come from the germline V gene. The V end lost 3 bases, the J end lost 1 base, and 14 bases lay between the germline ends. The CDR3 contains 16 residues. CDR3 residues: CATSDPGRGFNYGYTF. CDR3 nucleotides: TGTGCCACCAGTGATCCGGGACGGGGATTTAACTATGGCTACACCTTC.

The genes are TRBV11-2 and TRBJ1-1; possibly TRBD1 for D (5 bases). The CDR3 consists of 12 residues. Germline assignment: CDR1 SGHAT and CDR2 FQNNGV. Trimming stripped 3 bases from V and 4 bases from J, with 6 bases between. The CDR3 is CASSLRGTEAFF. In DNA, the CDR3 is TGTGCCAGCAGCTTGAGGGGCACTGAAGCTTTCTTT.

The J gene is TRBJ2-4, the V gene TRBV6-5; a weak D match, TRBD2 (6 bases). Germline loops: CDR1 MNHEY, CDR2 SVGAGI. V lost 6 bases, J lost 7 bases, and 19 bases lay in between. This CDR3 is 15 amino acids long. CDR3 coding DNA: TGTGCCAGCAGCCGCGTCCCTCTACGGGGGAACATTCAGTACTTC. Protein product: CASSRVPLRGNIQYF.

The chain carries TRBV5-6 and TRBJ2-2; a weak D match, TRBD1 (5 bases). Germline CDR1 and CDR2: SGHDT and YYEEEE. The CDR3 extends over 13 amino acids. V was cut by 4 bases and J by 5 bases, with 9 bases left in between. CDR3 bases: TGTGCCAGCAGCCGGCAGGGTACCGGGGAGCTGTTTTTT. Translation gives CASSRQGTGELFF.

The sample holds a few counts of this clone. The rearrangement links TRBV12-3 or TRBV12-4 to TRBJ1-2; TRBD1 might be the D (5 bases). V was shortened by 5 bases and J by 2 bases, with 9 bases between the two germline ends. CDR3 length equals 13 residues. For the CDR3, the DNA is TGTGCCAGCAGTCCTACAGGAAACTATGGCTACACCTTC. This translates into CASSPTGNYGYTF.

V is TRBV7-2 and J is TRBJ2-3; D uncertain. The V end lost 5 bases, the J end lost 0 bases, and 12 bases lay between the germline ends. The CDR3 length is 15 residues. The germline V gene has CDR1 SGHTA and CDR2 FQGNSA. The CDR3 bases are TGTGCCAGCAGCCTAGTCGGTCTCAGCACAGATACGCAGTATTTT. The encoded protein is CASSLVGLSTDTQYF.